This entry lists 8 T cell receptor beta chains sequenced from one sample in a study of T cells after yellow fever vaccination. Each CDR3 protein gets one entry after TCRdb re-called the 5' RACE reads with MiXCR. The repertoire consists of some 110,000 distinct CDR3 sequences, with approximately 8.4% occurring once and the leading ten covering 25%. Material: CD8+ T cells sorted from PBMCs, obtained 45 days after the yellow fever booster vaccination. The source is a man between 25 and 39 years old who received the YFV17D yellow fever vaccine.

In this sample, this clonotype turned up many times. V is TRBV10-3 and J is TRBJ2-1, with 9 positions matching TRBD2. V lost 11 bases and J lost 1; bases outside the gene matches: 15. The length of the CDR3 is 17 residues. Germline CDR1 reads ENHRY; CDR2 reads SYGVKD. In nucleotides, the CDR3 is TGTGCCCCACAGGTAGCGGGAGATAAAGAATCCTACAATGAGCAGTTCTTC. It is translated as CAPQVAGDKESYNEQFF.

This clonotype was detected only a few times. This rearrangement joins TRBV30 to TRBJ2-7; no clear D. V was clipped by 2 bases and J by 7 bases, with 12 bases between them. This CDR3 spans 12 amino acids. The germline V gene encodes CDR1 GTSNPN and CDR2 SVGIG (reference sequence). The DNA of the CDR3 is TGTGCCTGGAGTCCGACGGCTGTAGAGCAGTACTTC. It is translated as CAWSPTAVEQYF.

This clonotype has a count of ten or more. V is TRBV29-1 and J is TRBJ2-1; D may be TRBD1 or TRBD2 (5 bases each). The CDR3 spans 13 residues. Trimming removed 6 bases from V and 7 bases from J, with 16 bases in between. Germline lookup yields CDR1 SQVTM and CDR2 ANQGSEA. CDR3: CSVPRDGGNEQFF. CDR3 DNA: TGCAGCGTCCCGAGGGACGGCGGGAATGAGCAGTTCTTC.

This clonotype has a handful of counts. The chain couples TRBV12-3 or TRBV12-4 to TRBJ2-1; 13 positions agree with TRBD2. V lost 2 bases and J lost 6; bases outside the gene matches: 25. CDR3 length: 23 residues. CDR3 in amino acids: CASSLLSPQAGVGLAGRGNEQFF. Here the CDR3 DNA reads TGTGCCAGCAGTTTACTCTCACCCCAGGCAGGGGTGGGACTAGCGGGAAGGGGCAATGAGCAGTTCTTC.

This clonotype has at least ten counts. The chain has TRBV2 and TRBJ2-7; 14 nucleotides match TRBD2. Per the germline V gene, CDR1 is SNHLY and CDR2 is FYNNEI. Trimming took 4 bases from V and 0 from J; bases not matched to a gene: 8. The CDR3 contains 18 residues. The CDR3 region has the DNA TGTGCCAGCAGTGCTGGGACTAGCGGGAGCCGAATCTCCTACGAGCAGTACTTC. Its translation is CASSAGTSGSRISYEQYF.

This clonotype showed up many times. The chain couples TRBV5-5 to TRBJ2-2; 7 bases agree with TRBD2. CDR1 is SGHKS, CDR2 YYEKEE, per germline (reference sequence). Trimming at V came to 4 bases and at J to 5 bases, leaving 8 bases not matched to a gene. This CDR3 contains 15 residues. For the CDR3, the DNA is TGTGCCAGCAGCCCCTGGGAGGGTTGGACCGGGGAGCTGTTTTTT. Translated: CASSPWEGWTGELFF.

The chain carries TRBV6-2 or TRBV6-3 and TRBJ2-7; D not certain. The germline V and J ends were trimmed by 2 bases and 6 bases, with 20 bases remaining between them. This CDR3 has 16 amino acids. Germline V gives CDR1 MNHEY, CDR2 SVGEGT. CDR3 sequence (DNA): TGTGCCAGCAGTTACGGTTTCCCTCCCGCGGTGGGCGAGCAGTACTTC. This translates into CASSYGFPPAVGEQYF.

This clonotype was observed many times. V usage is TRBV4-3 and J usage is TRBJ1-4, with 7 bases fitting TRBD1. The V gene's germline CDR1 is LGHNA and CDR2 YSLEER. V lost 0 bases to trimming and J lost 4 bases; unmatched junction nucleotides: 14. The CDR3 length is 19 residues. CDR3 sequence (DNA): TGCGCCAGCAGCCAAGAGGAGACAGGGTTGATGGGGGGTAATGAAAAACTGTTTTTT. As protein: CASSQEETGLMGGNEKLFF.